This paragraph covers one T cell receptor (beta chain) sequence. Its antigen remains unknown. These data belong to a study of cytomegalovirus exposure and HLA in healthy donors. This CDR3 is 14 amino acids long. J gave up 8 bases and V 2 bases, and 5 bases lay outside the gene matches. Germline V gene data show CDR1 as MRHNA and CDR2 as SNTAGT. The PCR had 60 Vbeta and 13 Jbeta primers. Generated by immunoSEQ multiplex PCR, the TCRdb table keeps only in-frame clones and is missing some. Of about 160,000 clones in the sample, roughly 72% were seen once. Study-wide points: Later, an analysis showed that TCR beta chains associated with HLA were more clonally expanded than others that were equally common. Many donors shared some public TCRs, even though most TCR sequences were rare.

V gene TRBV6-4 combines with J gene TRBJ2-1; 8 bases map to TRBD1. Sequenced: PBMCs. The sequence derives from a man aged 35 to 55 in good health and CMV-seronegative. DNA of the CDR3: TGTGCCAGCAGTGACCCGACAGGGGTTGATGAGCAGTTCTTC. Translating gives CASSDPTGVDEQFF.